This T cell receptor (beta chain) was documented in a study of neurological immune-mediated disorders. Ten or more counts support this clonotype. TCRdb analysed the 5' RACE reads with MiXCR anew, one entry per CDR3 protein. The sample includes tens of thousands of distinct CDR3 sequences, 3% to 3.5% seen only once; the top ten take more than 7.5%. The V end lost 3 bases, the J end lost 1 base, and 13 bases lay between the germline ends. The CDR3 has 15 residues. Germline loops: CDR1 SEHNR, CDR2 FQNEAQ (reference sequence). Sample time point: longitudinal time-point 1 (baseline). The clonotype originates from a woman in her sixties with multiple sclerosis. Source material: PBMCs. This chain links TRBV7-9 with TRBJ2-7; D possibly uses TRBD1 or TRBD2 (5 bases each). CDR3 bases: TGTGCCAGCAGCTTGGGACGGATCTTATCCTACGAGCAGTACTTC. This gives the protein CASSLGRILSYEQYF. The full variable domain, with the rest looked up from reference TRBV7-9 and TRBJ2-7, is DTGVSQNPRHKITKRGQNVTFRCDPISEHNRLYWYRQTLGQGPEFLTYFQNEAQLEKSRLLSDRFSAERPKGSFSTLEIQRTEQGDSAMYLCASSLGRILSYEQYFGPGTRLTVT.